These 5 T cell receptor beta chains originate from one sample sequenced in a study of T cells in Graves' hyperthyroidism and ophthalmopathy. The source material, RNA transcripts, was used to amplify TCR beta CDR3 regions. During a first-round RT-PCR of the TCR CDR3, the HTBI primer set was used. TCRdb fed the multiplex PCR reads into MiXCR, producing one record per CDR3 protein. The sample records about half a million distinct CDR3 sequences, less than 25% being singletons. The sample taken for sequencing was blood. Receptors were obtained from a woman between 70 and 85 years old with Graves' ophthalmopathy.

This clonotype was counted a few times. The V call is TRBV28, the J call TRBJ1-1; TRBD1 might be the D (5 bases). V was cut by 1 base and J by 5 bases, with 11 bases left in between. The CDR3 extends over 14 amino acids. Germline assignment: CDR1 MDHEN and CDR2 SYDVKM. CDR3 protein: CASSLYGGGTEAFF. The CDR3 DNA sequence: TGTGCCAGCAGTTTATACGGGGGGGGGACTGAAGCTTTCTTT.

The chain is built from TRBV7-3 and TRBJ2-5; TRBD2 might be the D (6 bases). The CDR3 contains 16 residues. Trimming took off 1 base at V and 5 bases at J, with 17 bases between the two ends. Per the germline V gene, CDR1 is SGHTA and CDR2 is FQGTGA. The CDR3 reads CASSLNRGGAGETQYF. The CDR3 DNA follows: TGTGCCAGCAGCTTAAATCGTGGGGGTGCGGGGGAGACCCAGTACTTC.

This clonotype turned up a few times. The chain has TRBV5-8 and TRBJ2-1; 8 bases fit TRBD2. Germline values: CDR1 SGHTS, CDR2 YDEGEE. The trim removed 2 bases at V and 9 bases at J, leaving 10 bases unmatched. This CDR3 comprises 15 residues. The CDR3 coding sequence is TGTGCCAGCAGCTTCACGGGACTAGGACGTAGTGAGCAGTTCTTC. Amino acid sequence: CASSFTGLGRSEQFF. Variable domain in full (rest from reference TRBV5-8 and TRBJ2-1): EAGVTQSPTHLIKTRGQQATLRCSPISGHTSVYWYQQALGLGLQFLLWYDEGEERNRGNFPPRFSGRQFPNYSSELNVNALELEDSALYLCASSFTGLGRSEQFFGPGTRLTVL.

This chain uses TRBV5-4 with TRBJ2-1; 8 nucleotides agree with TRBD1. This CDR3 has 13 residues. Germline assignment: CDR1 SGHNT and CDR2 YYREEE (reference sequence). With 3 bases clipped from V and 5 bases from J, the junction kept 1 base outside the gene matches. The CDR3 DNA reads as TGTGCCAGCAGCTCGACAGGGGACAATGAGCAGTTCTTC. This sequence encodes CASSSTGDNEQFF.

The chain is built from TRBV30 and TRBJ2-2; the match to TRBD2 covers 7 bases. V gave up 4 bases and J gave up 2 bases; unmatched junction bases: 7. In germline, CDR1 is GTSNPN, CDR2 SVGIG (reference sequence). This CDR3 has 15 amino acids. The CDR3 coding sequence is TGTGCCTGGATCGGACGAGCGGGAAACACCGGGGAGCTGTTTTTT. Translating gives CAWIGRAGNTGELFF.